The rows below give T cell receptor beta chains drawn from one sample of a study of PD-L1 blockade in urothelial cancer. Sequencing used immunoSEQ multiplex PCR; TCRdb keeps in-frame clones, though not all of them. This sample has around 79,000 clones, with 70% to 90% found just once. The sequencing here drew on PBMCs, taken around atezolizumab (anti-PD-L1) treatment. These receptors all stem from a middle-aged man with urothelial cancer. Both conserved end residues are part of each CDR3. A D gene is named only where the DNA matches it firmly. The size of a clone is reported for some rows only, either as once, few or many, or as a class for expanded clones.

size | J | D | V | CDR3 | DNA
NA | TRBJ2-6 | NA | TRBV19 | CASSRTGIGPPGANVLTF | TGTGCCAGTAGTCGCACAGGGATTGGGCCTCCTGGGGCCAACGTCCTGACTTTC
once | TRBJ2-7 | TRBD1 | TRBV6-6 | CASSRQGASYEQYF | TGTGCCAGCAGTCGACAGGGGGCCTCCTACGAGCAGTACTTC
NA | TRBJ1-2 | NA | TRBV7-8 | CASSLETSSFGYTF | TGTGCCAGCAGCTTAGAAACGAGCTCGTTCGGCTACACCTTC
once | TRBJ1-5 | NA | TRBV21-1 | CASSNDRRLNQPQHF | TGTGCCAGCAGCAATGATAGGCGGCTAAATCAGCCCCAGCATTTT
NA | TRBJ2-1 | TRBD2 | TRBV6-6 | CASRVAGAENEQFF | TGTGCCAGCAGGGTAGCGGGAGCGGAAAATGAGCAGTTCTTC
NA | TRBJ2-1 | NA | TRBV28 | CASSSGYVRYEQFF | TGTGCCAGCAGTTCGGGGTACGTTAGGTATGAGCAGTTCTTC
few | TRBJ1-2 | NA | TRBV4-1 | CASSQPVQGNYGYTF | TGCGCCAGCAGCCAACCCGTACAGGGTAACTATGGCTACACCTTC
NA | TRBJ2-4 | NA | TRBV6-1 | CASSERRALAKNIQYF | TGTGCCAGCAGTGAGAGGAGGGCTCTAGCCAAAAACATTCAGTACTTC
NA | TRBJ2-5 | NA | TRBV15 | CATSRDMETQYF | TGTGCCACCAGCAGAGATATGGAGACCCAGTACTTC
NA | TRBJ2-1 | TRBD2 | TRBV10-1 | CASSESIAGSYNEQFF | TGCGCCAGCAGTGAGTCGATAGCGGGGTCCTACAATGAGCAGTTCTTC
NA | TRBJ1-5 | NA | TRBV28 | CASRPPDTSNQPQHF | TGTGCCAGCAGACCTCCTGACACTAGCAATCAGCCCCAGCATTTT
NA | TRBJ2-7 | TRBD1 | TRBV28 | CASIRTGTGSYEQYF | TGTGCCAGCATCCGAACTGGGACAGGGAGCTACGAGCAGTACTTC
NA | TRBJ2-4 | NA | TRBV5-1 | CASSLDWGDSGIQYF | TGCGCCAGCAGCTTGGATTGGGGGGACTCTGGCATTCAGTACTTC
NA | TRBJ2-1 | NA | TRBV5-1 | CASSLIGNEQFF | TGCGCCAGCAGCTTGATCGGGAATGAGCAGTTCTTC
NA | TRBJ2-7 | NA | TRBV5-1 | CASSLGPAPPTGQYF | TGCGCCAGCAGCTTGGGCCCTGCTCCTCCTACAGGGCAGTACTTC
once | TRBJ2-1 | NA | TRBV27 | CASSSLLDYEQFF | TGTGCCAGCAGTTCCCTACTAGACTATGAGCAGTTCTTC
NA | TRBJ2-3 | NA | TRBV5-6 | CASSLEAGPPTDTQYF | TGTGCCAGCAGCTTGGAGGCGGGCCCTCCCACAGATACGCAGTATTTT
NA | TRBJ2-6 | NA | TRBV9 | CASSVVGGNVPGANVLTF | TGTGCCAGCAGCGTAGTTGGCGGGAATGTTCCTGGGGCCAACGTCCTGACTTTC
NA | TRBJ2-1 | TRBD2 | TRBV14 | CASSQGARTSGSSYNEQFF | TGTGCCAGCAGCCAAGGTGCCCGGACTAGCGGGAGCTCCTACAATGAGCAGTTCTTC
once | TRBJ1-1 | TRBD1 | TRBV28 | CASSDGTGGGTEAFF | TGTGCCAGCAGCGACGGGACAGGGGGGGGCACTGAAGCTTTCTTT
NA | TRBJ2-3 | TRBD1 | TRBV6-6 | CASLPGQSDTQYF | TGTGCCAGCCTCCCGGGACAGTCAGATACGCAGTATTTT
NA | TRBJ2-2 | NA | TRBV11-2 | CASSLGRNTGELFF | TGTGCCAGCAGCTTAGGGAGGAACACCGGGGAGCTGTTTTTT
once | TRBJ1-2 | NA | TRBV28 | CASSSNRVGYTF | TGTGCCAGCAGTTCCAACAGGGTTGGCTACACCTTC
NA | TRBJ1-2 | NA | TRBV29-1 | CSDGELYGYTF | TGCAGCGACGGAGAGCTGTATGGCTACACCTTC
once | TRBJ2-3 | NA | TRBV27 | CASSLLFRDTQYF | TGTGCCAGCAGTTTATTGTTTCGAGATACGCAGTATTTT
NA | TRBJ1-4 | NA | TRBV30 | CAWSPQGRTNEKLFF | TGTGCCTGGAGTCCCCAAGGGAGGACTAATGAAAAACTGTTTTTT
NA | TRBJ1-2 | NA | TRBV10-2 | CASSVAGSNYGYTF | TGCGCCAGCAGTGTAGCTGGTTCTAACTATGGCTACACCTTC
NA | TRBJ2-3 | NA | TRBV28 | CASEGEGVLDTQYF | TGTGCCAGCGAGGGAGAGGGAGTTTTAGATACGCAGTATTTT
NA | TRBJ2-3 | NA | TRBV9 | CASSVATSPDTQYF | TGTGCCAGCAGCGTAGCTACTAGCCCCGATACGCAGTATTTT
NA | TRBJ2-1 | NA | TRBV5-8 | CASSLGQGYDEQFF | TGTGCCAGCAGCTTGGGCCAGGGCTATGATGAGCAGTTCTTC
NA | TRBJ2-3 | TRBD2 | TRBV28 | CASSSPSGGGHTDTQYF | TGTGCCAGCAGTTCCCCCTCTGGGGGAGGGCACACAGATACGCAGTATTTT
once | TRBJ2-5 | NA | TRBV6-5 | CASSYPGGGETQYF | TGTGCCAGCAGTTACCCCGGGGGAGGAGAGACCCAGTACTTC
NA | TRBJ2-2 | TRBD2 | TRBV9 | CASSEGPKGTSGTGELFF | TGTGCCAGCAGCGAAGGCCCAAAGGGGACTAGCGGTACCGGGGAGCTGTTTTTT
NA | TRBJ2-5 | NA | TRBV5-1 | CASSLITETQYF | TGCGCCAGCAGCTTAATAACTGAGACCCAGTACTTC
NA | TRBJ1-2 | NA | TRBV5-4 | CASSDVAGFYGYTF | TGTGCCAGCAGCGACGTGGCAGGGTTCTATGGCTACACCTTC
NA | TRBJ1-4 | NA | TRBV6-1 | CASSAGHDNEKLFF | TGTGCCAGCAGTGCGGGACACGATAATGAAAAACTGTTTTTT
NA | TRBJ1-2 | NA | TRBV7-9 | CASSSPGEGHYGYTF | TGTGCCAGCAGCTCCCCCGGGGAGGGACACTATGGCTACACCTTC
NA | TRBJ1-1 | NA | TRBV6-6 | CASSYRGGGGTEAFF | TGTGCCAGCAGTTACCGGGGGGGTGGGGGCACTGAAGCTTTCTTT
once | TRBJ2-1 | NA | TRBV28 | CASRNLEGGQENEQFF | TGTGCCAGCAGAAACCTCGAGGGGGGGCAGGAGAATGAGCAGTTCTTC
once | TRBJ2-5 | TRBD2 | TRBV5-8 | CASSLLTSGRAGLETQYF | TGTGCCAGCAGCCTTCTGACTAGCGGGAGGGCCGGGCTAGAGACCCAGTACTTC
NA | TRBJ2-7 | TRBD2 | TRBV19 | CASSDRSRTSGRYEQYF | TGTGCCAGTAGTGACAGGTCCCGGACTAGCGGGAGGTACGAGCAGTACTTC
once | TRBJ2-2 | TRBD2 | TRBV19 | CASSRGLAGGNTGELFF | TGTGCCAGTAGCAGGGGACTAGCGGGAGGAAACACCGGGGAGCTGTTTTTT
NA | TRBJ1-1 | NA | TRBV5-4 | CASSRGREGSEAFF | TGTGCCAGCAGCCGGGGGAGAGAGGGGTCTGAAGCTTTCTTT
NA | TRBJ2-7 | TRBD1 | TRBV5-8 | CASTPGPGQGSYEQYF | TGTGCCAGCACACCAGGTCCGGGACAGGGCTCCTACGAGCAGTACTTC
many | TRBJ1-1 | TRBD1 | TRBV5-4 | CASSQPGGGYTEAFF | TGTGCCAGCAGCCAACCAGGGGGCGGGTACACTGAAGCTTTCTTT
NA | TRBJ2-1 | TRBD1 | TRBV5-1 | CASSFSLPGQDHEQFF | TGCGCCAGCAGCTTCTCCTTACCGGGACAGGACCATGAGCAGTTCTTC
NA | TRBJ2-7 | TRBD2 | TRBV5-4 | CASSFGTSGSLGEQYF | TGTGCCAGCAGCTTTGGGACTAGCGGGAGTTTAGGCGAGCAGTACTTC